These T cell receptor beta chains were read from a single sample in a study of shared clonotypes between healthy human individuals. The assay was immunoSEQ multiplex PCR, and TCRdb's table has in-frame clones only and misses some. The sample records about 560,000 clones, around 78% being singletons. The material sequenced was PBMCs. The source is a woman between 40 and 50 years old in good health. Some clones in this sample may be carry-over from other donors' samples. The CDR3 runs from the conserved cysteine through the conserved F or W. Each record gives: clone size, D gene, J gene, V gene, CDR3 protein, CDR3 DNA. D genes are given only for firm matches. Rows may omit the clone size; those that give it use once, few, many or a size class.

clone_size: .
d_call: TRBD2
j_call: TRBJ2-5
v_call: TRBV7-6
cdr3_aa: CASSLAGREGSETQYF
cdr3_nt: TGTGCCAGCAGCCTAGCAGGGCGGGAGGGCTCCGAGACCCAGTACTTC

clone_size: .
d_call: TRBD2
j_call: TRBJ2-1
v_call: TRBV7-2
cdr3_aa: CASSTSGNYNEQFF
cdr3_nt: TGTGCCAGCAGCACTAGCGGGAACTACAATGAGCAGTTCTTC

clone_size: .
d_call: TRBD2
j_call: TRBJ2-7
v_call: TRBV5-1
cdr3_aa: CASSPSGGLTYEQYF
cdr3_nt: TGCGCCAGCAGCCCATCGGGGGGACTCACCTACGAGCAGTACTTC

clone_size: .
d_call: TRBD1
j_call: TRBJ1-3
v_call: TRBV25-1
cdr3_aa: CASSRDREGNTIYF
cdr3_nt: TGTGCCAGCAGTCGGGACAGGGAAGGGAACACCATATATTTT

clone_size: .
d_call: TRBD2
j_call: TRBJ2-7
v_call: TRBV7-2
cdr3_aa: CASSSLGGAGGPMDEQYF
cdr3_nt: TGTGCCAGCAGCTCTCTGGGGGGAGCGGGAGGGCCGATGGACGAGCAGTACTTC

clone_size: .
d_call: TRBD2
j_call: TRBJ2-5
v_call: TRBV5-1
cdr3_aa: CASRREVGETQYF
cdr3_nt: TGCGCCAGCAGGCGGGAGGTTGGGGAGACCCAGTACTTC

clone_size: .
d_call: .
j_call: TRBJ2-1
v_call: TRBV5-1
cdr3_aa: CASSLEGVPEQFF
cdr3_nt: TGCGCCAGCAGCTTGGAGGGAGTCCCTGAGCAGTTCTTC

clone_size: many
d_call: .
j_call: TRBJ1-2
v_call: TRBV5-4
cdr3_aa: CASPDAALGTGYTF
cdr3_nt: TGTGCCAGCCCTGACGCCGCATTGGGTACGGGCTACACCTTC

clone_size: .
d_call: TRBD2
j_call: TRBJ2-3
v_call: TRBV2
cdr3_aa: CASSDRRLAGGGTQYF
cdr3_nt: TGTGCCAGCAGTGATCGACGACTAGCGGGTGGGGGTACGCAGTATTTT

clone_size: .
d_call: .
j_call: TRBJ2-6
v_call: TRBV4-2
cdr3_aa: CASSQVGDSGANVLTF
cdr3_nt: TGTGCCAGCAGCCAAGTTGGTGACTCTGGGGCCAACGTCCTGACTTTC

clone_size: .
d_call: TRBD1
j_call: TRBJ2-4
v_call: TRBV19
cdr3_aa: CASTTGQGKNIQYF
cdr3_nt: TGTGCCAGTACCACGGGACAGGGAAAAAACATTCAGTACTTC

clone_size: .
d_call: .
j_call: TRBJ1-4
v_call: TRBV6-1
cdr3_aa: CASTWSTNEKLFF
cdr3_nt: TGTGCCAGCACCTGGTCAACTAATGAAAAACTGTTTTTT

clone_size: .
d_call: .
j_call: TRBJ2-3
v_call: TRBV29-1
cdr3_aa: CSVLRQLTDTQYF
cdr3_nt: TGCAGCGTGTTGAGACAGCTCACAGATACGCAGTATTTT

clone_size: .
d_call: .
j_call: TRBJ2-1
v_call: TRBV7-6
cdr3_aa: CASSSRLRDSSYNEQFF
cdr3_nt: TGTGCCAGCAGCTCCCGATTGAGGGACTCCTCCTACAATGAGCAGTTCTTC

clone_size: .
d_call: .
j_call: TRBJ1-3
v_call: TRBV10-1
cdr3_aa: CASSRGNTIYF
cdr3_nt: TGCGCCAGCAGTCGTGGAAACACCATATATTTT

clone_size: .
d_call: .
j_call: TRBJ1-5
v_call: TRBV21-1
cdr3_aa: CASSKRDRGAQGNQPQHF
cdr3_nt: TGTGCCAGCAGCAAAAGGGACAGGGGGGCCCAGGGCAATCAGCCCCAGCATTTT

clone_size: .
d_call: .
j_call: TRBJ1-3
v_call: TRBV30
cdr3_aa: CAWSRGRSGNTIYF
cdr3_nt: TGTGCCTGGAGTCGGGGGAGATCTGGAAACACCATATATTTT

clone_size: .
d_call: .
j_call: TRBJ2-2
v_call: TRBV7-2
cdr3_aa: CASSLDWGVDTGELFF
cdr3_nt: TGTGCCAGCAGCTTAGATTGGGGGGTTGACACCGGGGAGCTGTTTTTT

clone_size: .
d_call: .
j_call: TRBJ2-1
v_call: TRBV2
cdr3_aa: CASSEMAGFNEQFF
cdr3_nt: TGTGCCAGCAGTGAGATGGCAGGGTTCAATGAGCAGTTCTTC

clone_size: .
d_call: TRBD2
j_call: TRBJ2-3
v_call: TRBV4-3
cdr3_aa: CASSQDQLAGGIDTQYF
cdr3_nt: TGCGCCAGCAGCCAAGATCAACTAGCGGGAGGGATAGATACGCAGTATTTT

clone_size: .
d_call: TRBD1
j_call: TRBJ1-2
v_call: TRBV6-6
cdr3_aa: CASSPYTGQGSGGYTF
cdr3_nt: TGTGCCAGCAGCCCCTACACCGGACAGGGATCGGGTGGCTACACCTTC

clone_size: .
d_call: .
j_call: TRBJ2-3
v_call: TRBV29-1
cdr3_aa: CSVASGRTDTQYF
cdr3_nt: TGCAGCGTCGCCTCAGGCCGCACAGATACGCAGTATTTT

clone_size: many
d_call: TRBD1
j_call: TRBJ2-3
v_call: TRBV6-4
cdr3_aa: CASRTGTGPTDTQYF
cdr3_nt: TGTGCCAGCAGGACGGGGACAGGGCCAACAGATACGCAGTATTTT

clone_size: .
d_call: .
j_call: TRBJ2-5
v_call: TRBV28
cdr3_aa: CASSRMGETQYF
cdr3_nt: TGTGCCAGCAGTCGCATGGGGGAGACCCAGTACTTC

clone_size: .
d_call: TRBD1
j_call: TRBJ2-7
v_call: TRBV29-1
cdr3_aa: CSVVSGGDHLEQYF
cdr3_nt: TGCAGCGTTGTTTCAGGGGGAGACCACCTCGAGCAGTACTTC

clone_size: .
d_call: TRBD2
j_call: TRBJ2-4
v_call: TRBV15
cdr3_aa: CATSRGLAGGPAKNIQYF
cdr3_nt: TGTGCCACCAGCAGGGGACTAGCGGGAGGGCCTGCCAAAAACATTCAGTACTTC

clone_size: .
d_call: .
j_call: TRBJ1-1
v_call: TRBV7-2
cdr3_aa: CASSPDRGGPNTEAFF
cdr3_nt: TGTGCCAGCAGCCCCGACCGCGGGGGACCAAACACTGAAGCTTTCTTT

clone_size: .
d_call: TRBD1
j_call: TRBJ2-7
v_call: TRBV5-1
cdr3_aa: CASSRDRGPYEQYF
cdr3_nt: TGCGCCAGCAGCCGGGACAGGGGACCCTACGAGCAGTACTTC

clone_size: .
d_call: TRBD1
j_call: TRBJ1-5
v_call: TRBV5-5
cdr3_aa: CASSGGTGTGNQPQHF
cdr3_nt: TGTGCCAGCAGCGGGGGGACAGGGACGGGCAATCAGCCCCAGCATTTT